Following are 30 T cell receptor beta chains from one sample sequenced in a study of blood T cells in healthy people across ages. A second PCR, run for about 7 to 11 cycles, used a sample-barcoded 5' primer plus a J-beta primer mix. TCRdb analysed the 5' RACE reads with MiXCR anew, one entry per CDR3 protein. Of hundreds of thousands of distinct CDR3 sequences in the sample, around 50% were seen once. What was sequenced was blood. The receptor source for this set is a man in his forties in good health.

This CDR3 is CASGLTSGSGEQYF. CDR3 nucleotides: TGTGCCAGCGGACTGACTAGCGGGAGTGGGGAGCAGTACTTC. The gene calls are TRBV7-9 and TRBJ2-7; TRBD2 matches at 12 bases. CDR1 SEHNR and CDR2 FQNEAQ come from the germline V gene (reference sequence). The ends lost 8 bases at V and 7 bases at J; junction bases unmatched: 9. This CDR3 has 14 amino acids.

The J gene is TRBJ2-7, the V gene TRBV6-6; D is ambiguous. The CDR3 extends over 11 amino acids. V was cut by 6 bases and J by 5 bases, with 8 bases left in between. CDR1 and CDR2 (germline): MNHNY, SVGAGI (reference sequence). The CDR3 DNA follows: TGTGCCAGCAGCGAGTACCACGAGCAGTACTTC. The encoded protein is CASSEYHEQYF.

This clonotype was counted only a few times. The chain combines TRBV9 with TRBJ2-7; D is possibly TRBD2 (5 bases). Germline loops: CDR1 SGDLS, CDR2 YYNGEE. This CDR3 region has 13 residues. The DNA for the CDR3 is TGTGCTTCCAGCGGCCTCGCCCCCCTCGAGCAGTACTTC. Residues: CASSGLAPLEQYF.

This clonotype was counted only a few times. This rearrangement joins TRBV6-5 to TRBJ2-3; D is ambiguous. CDR3 length: 11 residues. CDR1 is MNHEY, CDR2 SVGAGI, per germline. The V and J ends lost 6 bases and 5 bases respectively, with 6 bases between them. Here the CDR3 reads CASRREDTQYF. The CDR3 DNA follows: TGTGCCAGCAGAAGGGAAGATACGCAGTATTTT.

This clonotype appeared a single time. The rearrangement joins TRBV4-1 to TRBJ2-5; D remains ambiguous. This CDR3 is 14 amino acids long. Germline-derived CDR1 and CDR2 are MGHRA and YSYEKL. V was clipped by 0 bases and J by 5 bases, with 10 bases between them. The CDR3 DNA reads TGCGCCAGCAGCCAAGATGGCACAGAGGAGACCCAGTACTTC. This encodes CASSQDGTEETQYF.

The rearrangement links TRBV6-1 to TRBJ2-2; D not resolved. V was trimmed by 7 bases and J by 2 bases, leaving 11 bases between them. The CDR3 runs 14 residues. Germline CDR1 reads MNHNS; CDR2 reads SASEGT. The CDR3 DNA reads TGTGCCAGCAAACGCGCAGGAAACACCGGGGAGCTGTTTTTT. Its translation: CASKRAGNTGELFF.

This sequence joins TRBV25-1 and TRBJ1-1; D is undetermined. Deletions cut 3 bases from V and 8 bases from J, with 7 bases between. CDR3 size: 11 residues. Germline V lookup: CDR1 MGHDK, CDR2 SYGVNS. The CDR3 nucleotides are TGTGCCAGCAGTGATGGCAGGGAAGCTTTCTTT. Protein sequence: CASSDGREAFF. Filled out from reference TRBV25-1 and TRBJ1-1, the complete variable domain reads EADIYQTPRYLVIGTGKKITLECSQTMGHDKMYWYQQDPGMELHLIHYSYGVNSTEKGDLSSESTVSRIRTEHFPLTLESARPSHTSQYLCASSDGREAFFGQGTRLTVV.

This clonotype appeared a few times. V gene TRBV7-2 combines with J gene TRBJ2-1; D gene unclear. Trimming took off 4 bases at V and 10 bases at J, with 11 bases between the two ends. The CDR3 runs to 12 residues. Looked up from germline, CDR1 is SGHTA and CDR2 is FQGNSA. The CDR3: CASSSRFAEQFF. The CDR3 DNA reads TGTGCCAGCAGCTCAAGGTTCGCCGAGCAGTTCTTC.

This rearrangement joins TRBV7-8 to TRBJ1-2; the D gene is possibly TRBD1 (6 bases). Germline CDR1 is SGHVS and CDR2 is FQNEAQ. V was clipped by 2 bases and J by 5 bases, with 18 bases between them. The CDR3 runs 16 residues. The CDR3 DNA reads as TGTGCCAGCAGCTTATCAGGGACACTAGGGGATTATGGCTACACCTTC. It encodes CASSLSGTLGDYGYTF.

CDR3 residues: CASSGSGTGSIEQYF. In DNA form, the CDR3 reads TGTGCCAGCAGCGGATCGGGGACAGGGTCAATCGAGCAGTACTTC. The chain joins TRBV28 to TRBJ2-5; TRBD1 agrees at 9 bases. The J call may be in error: the DNA end matches TRBJ2-7 better. There are 15 residues in the CDR3. Germline values: CDR1 MDHEN, CDR2 SYDVKM.

This clonotype was picked up a small number of times. This chain connects TRBV28 to TRBJ2-7; D tentatively fits TRBD1 or TRBD2 (6 bases each). The V gene's germline CDR1 is MDHEN and CDR2 SYDVKM. V dropped 8 bases and J dropped 3 bases, with 11 bases sitting between them. This CDR3 is built from 12 residues. The CDR3 loop is CASQGTLYEQYF. The CDR3 bases are TGTGCCAGCCAGGGGACTCTCTACGAGCAGTACTTC.

The J gene is TRBJ1-1, the V gene TRBV5-4; the match to TRBD1 covers 8 bases. CDR1 and CDR2 from the germline V gene are SGHNT and YYREEE (reference sequence). Germline trimming cut 3 bases from V and 4 bases from J; bases unmatched to any gene: 11. The CDR3 contains 16 residues. This CDR3 is CASSSGQGQRGTEAFF. For the CDR3, the DNA is TGTGCCAGCAGCTCCGGACAGGGACAAAGGGGCACTGAAGCTTTCTTT.

This clonotype was counted only a few times. The genes are TRBV6-5 and TRBJ2-3; D assignment may be TRBD1 or TRBD2 (5 bases each). Germline CDR1 and CDR2: MNHEY and SVGAGI. Trimming pared 5 bases from V and 2 bases from J, leaving 20 bases between. The CDR3 runs 17 residues. The CDR3 bases are TGTGCCAGCAGTACTAGTAGGGGAACCGCGAACACAGATACGCAGTATTTT. Translation gives CASSTSRGTANTDTQYF.

The chain recombines TRBV12-3 or TRBV12-4 with TRBJ2-1; the D is unclear. Trimming took off 3 bases at V and 4 bases at J, with 10 bases between the two ends. The CDR3 length is 14 residues. In DNA form, the CDR3 reads TGTGCCAGCAGTTTTAGGCAGGCGTACAATGAGCAGTTCTTC. It codes for CASSFRQAYNEQFF.

V usage is TRBV4-2 and J usage is TRBJ2-2; no clear D gene. The germline V gene has CDR1 LGHNA and CDR2 YNFKEQ. The CDR3 spans 15 residues. Trimming cost V 0 bases and J 1 base, with 6 bases left between them. CDR3 protein: CASSQDNLNTGELFF. The CDR3 nucleotides are TGTGCCAGCAGCCAAGACAACCTGAACACCGGGGAGCTGTTTTTT.

V is TRBV7-2 and J is TRBJ1-2, with D possibly being TRBD1 (5 bases). CDR3 length: 16 residues. The V end was cut by 4 bases, the J end by 1 base, with 16 bases between. The germline V gene has CDR1 SGHTA and CDR2 FQGNSA. The CDR3 spells CASSSRAGGNNYGYTF. CDR3 nucleotide sequence: TGTGCCAGCAGCTCCCGCGCCGGGGGAAATAACTATGGCTACACCTTC.

The chain recombines TRBV6-2 or TRBV6-3 with TRBJ2-5, with D perhaps matching TRBD1 or TRBD2 (7 bases each). The end of the DNA is better explained by TRBJ2-7, so the J call may be wrong. The germline V gene has CDR1 MNHEY and CDR2 SVGEGT. This CDR3 region has 13 residues. The CDR3 reads CASWEGAFYEQYF. In nucleotides, the CDR3 is TGTGCCAGCTGGGAGGGGGCGTTCTACGAGCAGTACTTC.

In its sample, this clonotype was seen once. The chain joins TRBV15 to TRBJ2-5, with D unresolved. The J call is in doubt because the DNA end fits TRBJ2-7 better. The CDR3 runs to 15 residues. Germline V gene data show CDR1 as LNHNV and CDR2 as YYDKDF (reference sequence). CDR3 sequence: CATSRDQGRLSEQYF. In DNA, the CDR3 is TGTGCCACCAGCAGAGACCAAGGGCGCCTGAGCGAGCAGTACTTC.

The V call is TRBV7-9, the J call TRBJ2-7; the match to TRBD2 covers 11 bases. In germline, CDR1 is SEHNR, CDR2 FQNEAQ (reference sequence). After removal of 5 bases from V and 2 bases from J, the junction contained 8 bases not matched to a gene. This CDR3 has 16 amino acids. CDR3 sequence reads: CASSPMLTSGAYEQYF. CDR3 sequence (DNA): TGTGCCAGCAGCCCCATGTTGACTAGCGGGGCCTACGAGCAGTACTTC.

Of note for this clonotype: An end of the junction does not agree with germline; a read error may underlie this. The chain couples TRBV11-2 to TRBJ1-2; D not resolved. CDR1 SGHAT and CDR2 FQNNGV come from the germline V gene. CDR3 size: 13 residues. Here the CDR3 reads CASSLVGIYGYIF. CDR3 in DNA: TGTGCCAGCAGCTTAGTAGGGATCTATGGCTACATCTTC. The whole variable domain, remainder taken from reference TRBV11-2 and TRBJ1-2, is EAGVAQSPRYKIIEKRQSVAFWCNPISGHATLYWYQQILGQGPKLLIQFQNNGVVDDSQLPKDRFSAERLKGVDSTLKIQPAKLEDSAVYLCASSLVGIYGYIFGSGTRLTVV.

The table lists this clonotype with a few counts. The V call is TRBV6-1, the J call TRBJ2-7; D is unresolved. Germline CDR1 and CDR2: MNHNS and SASEGT. V was trimmed by 0 bases and J by 4 bases, leaving 4 bases between them. The CDR3 runs to 12 residues. CDR3 loop: CASSEARYEQYF. In DNA, the CDR3 is TGTGCCAGCAGTGAAGCCAGGTACGAGCAGTACTTC.

The CDR3 spells CSVVLITGAAESYGYTF. As DNA, the CDR3 is TGCAGCGTTGTTTTGATAACAGGGGCGGCAGAAAGCTATGGCTACACCTTC. The chain has TRBV29-1 and TRBJ1-2, with 7 bases lining up with TRBD1. The V and J ends lost 4 bases and 4 bases, in that order; junction bases with no gene match: 18. The CDR3 is 17 amino acids. The V gene's germline CDR1 is SQVTM and CDR2 ANQGSEA.

The chain links TRBV9 to TRBJ2-1; 9 bases align to TRBD2. The junction had 2 bases not matched to a gene; V was cut back by 0 bases and J by 10 bases. The germline V gene has CDR1 SGDLS and CDR2 YYNGEE. The CDR3 totals 13 residues. Here the CDR3 reads CASSVALAGEQFF. The CDR3 DNA follows: TGTGCCAGCAGCGTAGCCCTAGCGGGAGAGCAGTTCTTC. The full variable domain, its missing parts supplied by reference TRBV9 and TRBJ2-1, is DSGVTQTPKHLITATGQRVTLRCSPRSGDLSVYWYQQSLDQGLQFLIQYYNGEERAKGNILERFSAQQFPDLHSELNLSSLELGDSALYFCASSVALAGEQFFGPGTRLTVL.

This clonotype was counted at least ten times. The chain recombines TRBV6-6 with TRBJ1-3; no definite D call. The CDR3 extends over 11 amino acids. The ends were cut back, 8 bases at V and 0 bases at J, with 2 bases in the middle. Germline V gene data show CDR1 as MNHNY and CDR2 as SVGAGI (reference sequence). The chain's CDR3 is CASRSGNTIYF. CDR3 bases: TGTGCCAGCCGCTCTGGAAACACCATATATTTT.

This chain links TRBV6-6 with TRBJ1-2, with a tentative D call TRBD1 (5 bases). The CDR3 extends over 13 amino acids. Trimming removed 0 bases at V and 5 bases at J, with 7 bases between. Germline V lookup: CDR1 MNHNY, CDR2 SVGAGI (reference sequence). This CDR3 reads CASSYSDTYGYTF. CDR3 DNA sequence: TGTGCCAGCAGTTACTCGGACACGTATGGCTACACCTTC.

The chain links TRBV20-1 to TRBJ2-1; 10 bases fit TRBD2. Near its end, the DNA agrees better with TRBJ2-7, so the J call may be wrong. The CDR3 runs to 14 residues. Germline V gives CDR1 DFQATT, CDR2 SNEGSKA (reference sequence). In DNA, the CDR3 is TGCAGTGCTTACTATAGCGGGGGGCCCAATGAGCAGTACTTC. Translating gives CSAYYSGGPNEQYF.

This chain connects TRBV6-2 or TRBV6-3 to TRBJ2-7; perhaps TRBD1 as D (6 bases). V was cut by 2 bases and J by 3 bases, with 20 bases left in between. The CDR3 is made up of 17 amino acids. Germline loops: CDR1 MNHEY, CDR2 SVGEGT. The CDR3 nucleotides read TGTGCCAGCAGTTACGATCGGACAGTAGCCATCTTCTACGAGCAGTACTTC. This translates into CASSYDRTVAIFYEQYF.

This clonotype was picked up a small number of times. The J gene is TRBJ2-3, the V gene TRBV24-1, with 8 nucleotides matching TRBD1. Unmatched junction bases numbered 7, after V lost 0 bases and J lost 3 bases. CDR1 is KGHDR and CDR2 is SFDVKD in the germline V gene. This CDR3 has 17 amino acids. The DNA for the CDR3 is TGTGCCACCAGTGATTTGGGCGACAGGGGTGGTACAGATACGCAGTATTTT. Encoded protein: CATSDLGDRGGTDTQYF.

The gene calls are TRBV7-6 and TRBJ2-7; D remains ambiguous. The CDR3 has 12 residues. Germline CDR1 and CDR2: SGHVS and FNYEAQ. Trimming left V 0 bases short and J 6 bases short, with 6 bases between. CDR3 sequence: CASSLALGEQYF. CDR3 in DNA: TGTGCCAGCAGCTTAGCGCTGGGCGAGCAGTACTTC.

The V gene is TRBV7-9, the J gene TRBJ1-4; 8 bases are a match to TRBD1. The CDR3 sequence is 14 residues long. The germline gives CDR1 SEHNR, CDR2 FQNEAQ (reference sequence). Losses at the gene ends were 5 bases for V and 8 bases for J; bases not matched to a gene: 7. Here the CDR3 reads CASSVERDREKLFF. CDR3 bases: TGTGCCAGCAGCGTAGAGAGGGACAGGGAAAAACTGTTTTTT. The full variable domain, its missing parts supplied by reference TRBV7-9 and TRBJ1-4, is DTGVSQNPRHKITKRGQNVTFRCDPISEHNRLYWYRQTLGQGPEFLTYFQNEAQLEKSRLLSDRFSAERPKGSFSTLEIQRTEQGDSAMYLCASSVERDREKLFFGSGTQLSVL.